This TCR beta chain was observed in a study of Ad26.COV2.S vaccination and SARS-CoV-2 variants. TCRdb's copy holds only in-frame clones and misses some; the assay was immunoSEQ multiplex PCR. Of about 280,000 clones detected, roughly 86% appear once; the ten largest clones hold under 4%. CDR1 is LNHDA, CDR2 SQIVND, per germline (reference sequence). This CDR3 spans 13 amino acids. V lost 7 bases and J lost 6, with 14 bases in between. Treatment meaning: roughly 18 received Ad26.COV2.S at low or high dose, single or two shots; several received placebo; per-sample allocation not given. The samples were gathered on day 63 after the first injection of vaccine or placebo.

The specimen was peripheral blood, collected in a trial of Ad26.COV2.S vaccine versus placebo. The chain joins TRBV19 to TRBJ2-3; perhaps TRBD1 as D (7 bases). This TCR derives from a person aged 18 to 59 who received the Ad26.COV2.S COVID-19 vaccine or a placebo. For the CDR3, the DNA is TGTGCCAGTAACCTACAGGGGAGGGATACGCAGTATTTT. It encodes CASNLQGRDTQYF.